These 8 T cell receptor beta chains came from one sample sequenced in a study of blood T cell repertoires in COVID-19. The assay was immunoSEQ multiplex PCR, and TCRdb's table has in-frame clones only and misses some. Here the sample spans 200,000 to 250,000 clones, about 91% being singletons. Material: peripheral blood. The receptors were sampled from a woman aged 25 to 45 with COVID-19, enrolled during active disease.

The rearrangement uses TRBV7-2 and TRBJ2-2, with TRBD2 matching 10 bases. CDR1 and CDR2 (germline): SGHTA, FQGNSA. With V trimmed by 5 bases and J by 5 bases, 8 bases remained unmatched. The CDR3 is made up of 16 amino acids. The CDR3 nucleotides read TGTGCCAGCAGCCTGCCTAGCGGGAGAAGGACCGGGGAGCTGTTTTTT. The encoded protein is CASSLPSGRRTGELFF.

The chain carries TRBV29-1 and TRBJ2-5; TRBD2 agrees at 8 bases. The V segment lost 5 bases and the J segment 5 bases; nucleotides outside the gene matches: 7. Germline V gene lookup returns CDR1 SQVTM and CDR2 ANQGSEA. This CDR3 is 13 amino acids long. The CDR3 nucleotides are TGCAGCGTTAGACTGGGCGGGGGGGAGACCCAGTACTTC. Protein: CSVRLGGGETQYF.

The chain joins TRBV3-1 (or the pseudogene TRBV3-2) to TRBJ2-1; 8 bases line up with TRBD2. V dropped 1 base and J dropped 7; count of bases not matched to a gene: 0. Germline lookup yields CDR1 LGHDT and CDR2 YNNKEL (reference sequence). This CDR3 has 13 residues. The CDR3: CASSQGGGNEQFF. CDR3 nucleotides: TGTGCCAGCAGCCAAGGCGGGGGGAATGAGCAGTTCTTC.

The V call is TRBV14, the J call TRBJ2-2; 12 positions agree with TRBD2. V dropped 4 bases and J dropped 5; count of bases not matched to a gene: 5. This CDR3 is built from 16 residues. Germline loops: CDR1 SGHDN, CDR2 FVKESK. CDR3 residues: CASSRGGTSGTGELFF. In DNA form, the CDR3 reads TGTGCCAGCAGCCGGGGTGGGACTAGCGGGACCGGGGAGCTGTTTTTT.

The table lists this clone with a count of one. The V and J genes are TRBV10-3 and TRBJ2-7, with 7 positions matching TRBD2. Germline CDR1 reads ENHRY; CDR2 reads SYGVKD. The CDR3 is 14 residues long. J was trimmed by 6 bases and V by 1 base; bases with no gene match: 6. For the CDR3, the DNA is TGTGCCATCAGTGAGTTGGGGGGGGATGGCGAGCAGTACGTC. This encodes CAISELGGDGEQYV.

This chain joins TRBV7-2 and TRBJ2-4; 9 bases map to TRBD1. This CDR3 comprises 14 residues. Germline V gene lookup returns CDR1 SGHTA and CDR2 FQGNSA. Trimming took 5 bases from V and 4 from J; bases not matched to a gene: 3. The CDR3 DNA reads TGTGCCAGCAGCGCCGGGACAGGGAAAAACATTCAGTACTTC. It yields the protein CASSAGTGKNIQYF. Supplemented by reference TRBV7-2 and TRBJ2-4, the full variable domain reads GAGVSQSPSNKVTEKGKDVELRCDPISGHTALYWYRQSLGQGLEFLIYFQGNSAPDKSGLPSDRFSAERTGGSVSTLTIQRTQQEDSAVYLCASSAGTGKNIQYFGAGTRLSVL.

The genes are TRBV9 and TRBJ2-3, with D perhaps matching TRBD2 (6 bases). Looked up from germline, CDR1 is SGDLS and CDR2 is YYNGEE. The CDR3 consists of 16 residues. V gave up 0 bases and J gave up 2 bases, with 13 bases separating them. The CDR3, as DNA: TGTGCCAGCAGCGTAGGGGCTAGCGAGCTCACAGATACGCAGTATTTT. Protein sequence: CASSVGASELTDTQYF.

The CDR3, as DNA: TGTGCCAGCAGTTACGGGCGGGGCATGAACACTGAAGCTTTCTTT. It translates to CASSYGRGMNTEAFF. The genes are TRBV6-2 or TRBV6-3 and TRBJ1-1; perhaps TRBD1 as D (5 bases). Between the trimmed V and J ends, which lost 2 bases and 0 bases, there was a span of 10 bases. This CDR3 contains 15 residues. Germline V CDR1 and CDR2: MNHEY, SVGEGT.